The 10 T cell receptor beta chains presented below share a single source sample, sequenced in a study of spatial heterogeneity in lung cancer. As for time point: sample taken at primary tumor resection. Sequencing of whole RNA from tumor, nontumor lung or frozen PBMC involved no sorting. TCRdb recomputed calls from the 5' RACE reads with MiXCR, one row per CDR3 protein. Among under 100,000 distinct CDR3 sequences listed, around 8.6% were seen once. Sequenced here: PBMCs, sampled at surgery. The source is a male donor with early-stage non-small cell lung cancer.

This clonotype has more than one count but fewer than ten. The chain joins TRBV28 to TRBJ2-5; D is unresolved. CDR3 size: 12 residues. V lost 8 bases to trimming and J lost 5 bases, with 12 bases between them. CDR1 is MDHEN and CDR2 is SYDVKM in the germline V gene. The CDR3 DNA follows: TGTGCCAGCGAGTCCCTTCATGAGACCCAGTACTTC. Translating gives CASESLHETQYF.

This clonotype appeared many times. The chain has TRBV28 and TRBJ2-5; possible D gene TRBD2, 6 bases. This CDR3 is built from 16 residues. CDR1 and CDR2 (germline): MDHEN, SYDVKM. Trimming removed 1 base at V and 2 bases at J, with 14 bases between. CDR3 protein: CASSLLGGRGQETQYF. The DNA of the CDR3 is TGTGCCAGCAGTTTATTGGGTGGGCGGGGTCAAGAGACCCAGTACTTC.

In this sample, this clonotype turned up a few times. The chain couples TRBV20-1 to TRBJ2-5, with a possible D match to TRBD2 (6 bases). The CDR3 extends over 15 amino acids. Germline assignment: CDR1 DFQATT and CDR2 SNEGSKA (reference sequence). The germline V and J ends were trimmed by 2 bases and 5 bases, with 18 bases remaining between them. This chain's CDR3 is CSARLTIGGVETQYF. The CDR3 nucleotides are TGCAGTGCTAGACTCACTATCGGGGGAGTCGAGACCCAGTACTTC.

Many counts were recorded for this clonotype. The rearrangement links TRBV29-1 to TRBJ1-2; no firm D call. CDR1 and CDR2 from the germline V gene are SQVTM and ANQGSEA. The CDR3 contains 11 residues. Trimming left V 7 bases short and J 6 bases short, with 12 bases between. CDR3 in DNA: TGCAGCGCTGAGGACCGGAATGGCTACACCTTC. Its translation: CSAEDRNGYTF.

This clonotype has ten or more counts. The chain has TRBV5-4 and TRBJ2-4; either TRBD1 or TRBD2 may supply D (5 bases each). The CDR3 is made up of 14 amino acids. Germline V gives CDR1 SGHNT, CDR2 YYREEE (reference sequence). The V end lost 0 bases, the J end lost 1 base, and 5 bases lay between the germline ends. CDR3 region: CASSLGGAKNIQYF. As DNA, the CDR3 is TGTGCCAGCAGCTTGGGGGGGGCCAAAAACATTCAGTACTTC.

This clonotype was counted only a few times. The rearrangement joins TRBV4-2 to TRBJ2-7; TRBD2 agrees at 11 bases. Trimming removed 0 bases from V and 1 base from J; junction bases left unmatched: 8. Per the germline V gene, CDR1 is LGHNA and CDR2 is YNFKEQ. The CDR3 has 18 amino acids. For the CDR3, the DNA is TGTGCCAGCAGCCAAGACGGTAGCGGGGGGGTCCTTTCCTACGAGCAGTACTTC. Protein product: CASSQDGSGGVLSYEQYF.

Ten or more counts support this clonotype. This chain uses TRBV21-1 with TRBJ1-4. TRBV21-1 is a known pseudogene. The CDR3 is 13 amino acids. The CDR3 DNA sequence: TGTGCCAGCCTAAGCCCTCCGAGGGAAAAACTGTTTTTT. It yields the protein CASLSPPREKLFF.

As concerns this clonotype: The junction departs from the called germline gene at one end, perhaps through a read error. The V gene is TRBV20-1, the J gene TRBJ2-7, with D possibly TRBD2 on 6 matching bases. The germline gives CDR1 DFQATT, CDR2 SNEGSKA (reference sequence). This CDR3 is 14 amino acids long. Written as DNA, the CDR3 is TGCAGTGCTAGAGATAGGAGGGGCTCCCACGAGCAGTACTTC. It is translated as CSARDRRGSHEQYF.

This clonotype appeared many times. V usage is TRBV20-1 and J usage is TRBJ2-5; a weak D match, TRBD2 (5 bases). With 5 bases removed from V and 5 bases from J, the gap between germline ends came to 12 bases. Germline CDR1 and CDR2: DFQATT and SNEGSKA (reference sequence). The CDR3 covers 12 residues. The CDR3 DNA is TGCAGTGCTTTTTCAGGAGGCGAGACCCAGTACTTC. Translating it yields CSAFSGGETQYF.

Concerning this clonotype: At one end, the junction sequence differs from germline, possibly due to a read error. The rearrangement links TRBV28 to TRBJ1-1; a weak D match, TRBD1 (6 bases). CDR1 and CDR2 from the germline V gene are MDHEN and SYDVKM. The CDR3 consists of 12 residues. The DNA of the CDR3 is TGTGCCAGCAGCTTACAGGGTTCGGGAGCTTCCTTT. Encoded protein: CASSLQGSGASF.